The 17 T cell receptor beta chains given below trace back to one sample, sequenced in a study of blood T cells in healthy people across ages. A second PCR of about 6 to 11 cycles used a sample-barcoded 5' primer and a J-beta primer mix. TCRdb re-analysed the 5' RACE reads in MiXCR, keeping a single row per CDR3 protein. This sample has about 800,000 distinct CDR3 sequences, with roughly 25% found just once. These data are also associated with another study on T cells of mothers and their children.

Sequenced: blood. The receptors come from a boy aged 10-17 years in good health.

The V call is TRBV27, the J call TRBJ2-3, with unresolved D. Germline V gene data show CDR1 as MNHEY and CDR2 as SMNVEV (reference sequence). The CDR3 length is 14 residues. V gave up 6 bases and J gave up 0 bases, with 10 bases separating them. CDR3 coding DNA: TGTGCCAGCAGGTCCGGCGGTAGCACAGATACGCAGTATTTT. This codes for CASRSGGSTDTQYF.

The CDR3 coding sequence is TGTGCCTGGAGTGTATCAGGCATGAACACTGAAGCTTTCTTT. It codes for CAWSVSGMNTEAFF. The chain links TRBV30 to TRBJ1-1; D is undetermined. V was cut by 0 bases and J by 0 bases, with 8 bases left in between. Germline V CDR1 and CDR2: GTSNPN, SVGIG (reference sequence). The CDR3 has 14 residues.

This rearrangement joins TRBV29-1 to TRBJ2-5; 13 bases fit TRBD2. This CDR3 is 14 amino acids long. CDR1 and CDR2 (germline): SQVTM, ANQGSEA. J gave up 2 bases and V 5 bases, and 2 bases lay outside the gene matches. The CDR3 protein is CSVRLAGGQETQYF. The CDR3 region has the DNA TGCAGCGTTCGACTAGCGGGGGGTCAAGAGACCCAGTACTTC.

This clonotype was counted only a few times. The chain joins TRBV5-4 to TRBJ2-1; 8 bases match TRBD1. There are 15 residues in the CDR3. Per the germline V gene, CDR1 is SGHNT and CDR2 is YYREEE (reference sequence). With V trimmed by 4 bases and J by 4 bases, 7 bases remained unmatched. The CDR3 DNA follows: TGTGCCAGCAGCCTCCAGACAGGGGCATACAATGAGCAGTTCTTC. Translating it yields CASSLQTGAYNEQFF.

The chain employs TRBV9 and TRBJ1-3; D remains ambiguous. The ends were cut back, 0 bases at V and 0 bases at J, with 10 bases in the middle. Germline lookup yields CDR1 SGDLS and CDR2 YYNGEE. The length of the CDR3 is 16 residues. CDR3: CASSVDGGSSGNTIYF. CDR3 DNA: TGTGCCAGCAGCGTAGACGGAGGTAGCTCTGGAAACACCATATATTTT.

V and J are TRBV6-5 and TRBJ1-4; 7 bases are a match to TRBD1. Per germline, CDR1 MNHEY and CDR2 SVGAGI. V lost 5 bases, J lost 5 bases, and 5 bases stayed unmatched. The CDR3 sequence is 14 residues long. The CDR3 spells CASSRQGENEKLFF. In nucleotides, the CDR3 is TGTGCCAGCAGTAGACAGGGCGAAAATGAAAAACTGTTTTTT.

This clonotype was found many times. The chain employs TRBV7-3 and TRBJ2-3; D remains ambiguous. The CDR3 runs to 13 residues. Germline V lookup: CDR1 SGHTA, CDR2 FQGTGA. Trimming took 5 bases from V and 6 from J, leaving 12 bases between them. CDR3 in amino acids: CASSPASGDTQYF. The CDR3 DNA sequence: TGTGCCAGCAGCCCGGCGTCTGGGGATACGCAGTATTTT.

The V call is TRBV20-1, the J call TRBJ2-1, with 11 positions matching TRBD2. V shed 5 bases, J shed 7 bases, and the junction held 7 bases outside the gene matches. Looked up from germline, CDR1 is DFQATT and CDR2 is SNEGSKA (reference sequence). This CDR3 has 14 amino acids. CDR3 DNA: TGCAGTGCTGAACTAGCGGGAGTCTGGAATGAGCAGTTCTTC. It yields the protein CSAELAGVWNEQFF.

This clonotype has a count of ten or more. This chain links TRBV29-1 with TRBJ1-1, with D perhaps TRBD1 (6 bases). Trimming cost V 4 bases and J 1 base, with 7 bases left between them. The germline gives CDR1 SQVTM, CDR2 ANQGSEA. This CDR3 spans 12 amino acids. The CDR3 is CSVVQGNTEAFF. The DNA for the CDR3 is TGCAGCGTTGTACAGGGGAACACTGAAGCTTTCTTT.

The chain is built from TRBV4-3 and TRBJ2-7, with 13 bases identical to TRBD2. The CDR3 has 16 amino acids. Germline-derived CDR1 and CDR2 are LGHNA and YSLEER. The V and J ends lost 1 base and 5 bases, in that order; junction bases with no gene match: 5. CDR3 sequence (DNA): TGCGCCAGCAGCCAAGGTTCAGGACTAGCGGGAGACGAGCAGTACTTC. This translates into CASSQGSGLAGDEQYF.

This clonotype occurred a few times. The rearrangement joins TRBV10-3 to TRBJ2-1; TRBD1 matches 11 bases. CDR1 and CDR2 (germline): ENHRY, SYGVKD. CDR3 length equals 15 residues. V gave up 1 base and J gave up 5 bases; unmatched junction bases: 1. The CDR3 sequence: CAISELDRGHNEQFF. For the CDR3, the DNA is TGTGCCATCAGTGAGTTGGACAGGGGGCACAATGAGCAGTTCTTC.

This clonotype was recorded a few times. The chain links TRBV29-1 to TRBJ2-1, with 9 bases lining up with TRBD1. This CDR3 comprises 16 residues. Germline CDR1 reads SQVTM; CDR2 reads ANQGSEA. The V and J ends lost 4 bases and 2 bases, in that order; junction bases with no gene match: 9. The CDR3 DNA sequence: TGCAGCGTTGTGAAGGAGGGACAGGGCCCCTACAATGAGCAGTTCTTC. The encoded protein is CSVVKEGQGPYNEQFF.

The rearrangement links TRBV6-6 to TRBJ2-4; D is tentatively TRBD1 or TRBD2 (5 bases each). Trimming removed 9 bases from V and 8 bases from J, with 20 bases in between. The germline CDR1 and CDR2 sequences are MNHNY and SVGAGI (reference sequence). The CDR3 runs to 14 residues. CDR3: CASTGTPRADIQYF. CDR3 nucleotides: TGTGCCAGTACCGGGACGCCTAGAGCGGACATTCAGTACTTC.

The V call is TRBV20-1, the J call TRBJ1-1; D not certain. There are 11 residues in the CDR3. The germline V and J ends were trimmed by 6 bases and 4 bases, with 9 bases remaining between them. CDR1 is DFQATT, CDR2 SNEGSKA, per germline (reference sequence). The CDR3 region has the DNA TGCAGTGCCATAGGCCCCACTGAAGCTTTCTTT. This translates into CSAIGPTEAFF.

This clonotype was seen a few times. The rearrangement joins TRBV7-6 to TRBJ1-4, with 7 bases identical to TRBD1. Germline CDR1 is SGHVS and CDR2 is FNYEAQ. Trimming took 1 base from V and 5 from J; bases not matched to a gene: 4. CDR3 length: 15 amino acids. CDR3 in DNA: TGTGCCAGCAGCTTAGTTTTGGGACAGAATGAAAAACTGTTTTTT. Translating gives CASSLVLGQNEKLFF.

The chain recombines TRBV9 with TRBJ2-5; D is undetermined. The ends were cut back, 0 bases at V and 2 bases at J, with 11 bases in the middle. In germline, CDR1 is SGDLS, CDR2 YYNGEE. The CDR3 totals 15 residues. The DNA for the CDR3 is TGTGCCAGCAGCGTAGAGGGAACCGTTCAAGAGACCCAGTACTTC. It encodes CASSVEGTVQETQYF.

CDR3: CATSDFGGNEQFF. Here the CDR3 DNA reads TGTGCCACCAGTGATTTTGGGGGCAATGAGCAGTTCTTC. V usage is TRBV24-1 and J usage is TRBJ2-1; D is perhaps TRBD1 or TRBD2 (5 bases each). Trimming removed 1 base at V and 6 bases at J, with 6 bases between. Germline V CDR1 and CDR2: KGHDR, SFDVKD. The CDR3 consists of 13 residues.